The next 18 T cell receptor beta chains were all read from a single sample in a study of T cell clonotyping in hematopoietic cell transplantation. Assay used: immunoSEQ multiplex PCR; TCRdb lists only in-frame clones, some missing. The sample holds 13,000 or so clones; roughly 88% are singletons and the top ten take approximately 17%. Indicated time point: recipient sample about 28 days before transplant, after cytoreduction. The source was peripheral blood mononuclear cells, collected before stem cell transplant. The receptors were gathered from a man between 60 and 75 years old with acute myeloid leukemia. Some clones in this sample may be carry-over from other donors' samples.

The chain recombines TRBV10-3 with TRBJ1-3, with 7 bases aligning to TRBD1. CDR3 length equals 15 residues. Trimming took 3 bases from V and 4 from J; bases not matched to a gene: 6. Germline CDR1 and CDR2: ENHRY and SYGVKD. The CDR3 coding sequence is TGTGCCATCAGTGAAGGAGGGGGCCAAGGAAACACCATATATTTT. It translates to CAISEGGGQGNTIYF.

V usage is TRBV5-1 and J usage is TRBJ2-7; 11 bases are a match to TRBD2. CDR3 length: 14 residues. Trimming removed 1 base from V and 6 bases from J; junction bases left unmatched: 3. Per the germline V gene, CDR1 is SGHRS and CDR2 is YFSETQ. As DNA, the CDR3 is TGCGCCAGCAGCTTGAGTCTAGCGGGGGGCGAGCAGTACTTC. Translating gives CASSLSLAGGEQYF.

This chain links TRBV5-1 with TRBJ2-3, with unresolved D. The germline V gene encodes CDR1 SGHRS and CDR2 YFSETQ. The CDR3 is 15 residues long. The V gene lost 1 base and the J gene lost 2 bases, with 11 bases spanning the gap. CDR3 residues: CASSLQNPSTDTQYF. In DNA, the CDR3 is TGCGCCAGCAGCTTGCAAAATCCTTCCACAGATACGCAGTATTTT.

The rearrangement joins TRBV11-2 to TRBJ2-5, with 9 bases lining up with TRBD2. The ends lost 1 base at V and 5 bases at J; junction bases unmatched: 5. This CDR3 has 15 amino acids. CDR1 and CDR2 (germline): SGHAT, FQNNGV. The CDR3 protein is CASSLGGGAGETQYF. The CDR3 DNA reads as TGTGCCAGCAGCTTAGGCGGGGGGGCGGGCGAGACCCAGTACTTC. The full variable domain, rest sourced from reference TRBV11-2 and TRBJ2-5, is EAGVAQSPRYKIIEKRQSVAFWCNPISGHATLYWYQQILGQGPKLLIQFQNNGVVDDSQLPKDRFSAERLKGVDSTLKIQPAKLEDSAVYLCASSLGGGAGETQYFGPGTRLLVL.

The chain links TRBV5-1 to TRBJ1-1; no firm D call. This CDR3 region has 16 residues. V shed 4 bases and J shed 6 bases, with 22 bases lying between them. Germline V gene data show CDR1 as SGHRS and CDR2 as YFSETQ. The CDR3, as DNA: TGCGCCAGCAGCACCCGAGACGGGTTTGGGTACGCTGAAGCTTTCTTT. This sequence encodes CASSTRDGFGYAEAFF.

The rearrangement links TRBV7-2 to TRBJ1-2; D perhaps matches TRBD1 (5 bases). The germline gives CDR1 SGHTA, CDR2 FQGNSA. Trimming left V 1 base short and J 6 bases short, with 15 bases between. The CDR3 is made up of 15 amino acids. CDR3 nucleotide sequence: TGTGCCAGCAGCTTAGGTTTCGGCAGGGTTGATGGCTACACCTTC. Translating it yields CASSLGFGRVDGYTF.

The chain links TRBV15 to TRBJ1-5; 12 bases line up with TRBD1. The V segment lost 5 bases and the J segment 1 base; nucleotides outside the gene matches: 6. Germline-derived CDR1 and CDR2 are LNHNV and YYDKDF (reference sequence). CDR3 size: 17 residues. The CDR3 here is CATSGTGGFQSNQPQHF. DNA of the CDR3: TGTGCCACCAGCGGGACAGGGGGCTTTCAAAGCAATCAGCCCCAGCATTTT.

The chain uses TRBV30 and TRBJ1-2, with D maybe TRBD1 (5 bases). Germline V lookup: CDR1 GTSNPN, CDR2 SVGIG (reference sequence). Trimming stripped 5 bases from V and 5 bases from J, with 15 bases between. The CDR3 has 13 amino acids. Here the CDR3 DNA reads TGTGCCTGGCGACAGTTGCGCGGGTATGGCTACACCTTC. Protein product: CAWRQLRGYGYTF.

The CDR3 coding sequence is TGCGCCAGCAGTGCCCCCCCAAGGCGGAGGCACCTTAGCAATCAGCCCCAGCATTTT. This encodes CASSAPPRRRHLSNQPQHF. The chain links TRBV10-1 to TRBJ1-5; D unresolved. Germline loops: CDR1 WNHNN, CDR2 SYGVQD (reference sequence). This CDR3 comprises 19 residues. V lost 4 bases, J lost 0 bases, and 22 bases lay in between.

This clone was observed a handful of times. The chain employs TRBV4-2 and TRBJ1-1; no reliable D call. The CDR3 runs to 12 residues. V shed 5 bases and J shed 6 bases, with 10 bases lying between them. Germline lookup yields CDR1 LGHNA and CDR2 YNFKEQ. In DNA form, the CDR3 reads TGTGCCAGCAGCGGGGAGCGGGCTGAAGCTTTCTTT. As protein: CASSGERAEAFF.

This rearrangement joins TRBV7-7 to TRBJ2-2; tentatively, D is TRBD2 (5 bases). The CDR3 sequence is 18 residues long. Germline loops: CDR1 SSHAT, CDR2 FNYEAQ (reference sequence). V gave up 5 bases and J gave up 0 bases, with 19 bases separating them. In DNA, the CDR3 is TGTGCCAGCAGCCCCCTTTCAGGCGGACTCGCGAACACCGGGGAGCTGTTTTTT. It encodes CASSPLSGGLANTGELFF.

V and J are TRBV2 and TRBJ2-3, with TRBD2 identical over 14 bases. Germline V gene sequence: CDR1 SNHLY, CDR2 FYNNEI. After removal of 5 bases from V and 8 bases from J, the junction contained 15 bases not matched to a gene. The CDR3 covers 18 residues. Here the CDR3 DNA reads TGTGCCAGCAGTCGCGGGACTAGCGGGGGCCGGGGTTTGGGTACGCAGTATTTT. The encoded protein is CASSRGTSGGRGLGTQYF.

Details on this clone: This sample also contains other DNA sequences that code for the same CDR3. V and J are TRBV19 and TRBJ1-5, with 7 bases that match TRBD1. The CDR3 contains 14 residues. J lost 4 bases, V lost 7 bases, and 7 bases had no gene match. The V gene's germline CDR1 is LNHDA and CDR2 SQIVND (reference sequence). CDR3 sequence: CASMRQGWNQPQHF. CDR3 sequence (DNA): TGTGCCAGTATGAGACAGGGTTGGAATCAGCCCCAGCATTTT.

The chain uses TRBV25-1 and TRBJ2-4; possibly TRBD1 or TRBD2 for D (6 bases each). This CDR3 is 17 amino acids long. V was clipped by 4 bases and J by 8 bases, with 24 bases between them. Germline V gene lookup returns CDR1 MGHDK and CDR2 SYGVNS. Here the CDR3 reads CASSVEGANTRGDIQYF. The CDR3 DNA reads as TGTGCCAGCAGTGTGGAAGGGGCCAATACAAGGGGGGACATTCAGTACTTC.

The chain has TRBV11-3 and TRBJ2-5, with a tentative D call TRBD2 (6 bases). CDR1 SGHNT and CDR2 YENEEA come from the germline V gene. The CDR3 sequence is 17 residues long. Trimming pared 1 base from V and 5 bases from J, leaving 20 bases between. DNA for the CDR3: TGTGCCAGCAGCTTAGGCCTCCTTGGGGGGTCTCGGGAGACCCAGTACTTC. As protein: CASSLGLLGGSRETQYF.

This clone was detected only once. The rearrangement links TRBV2 to TRBJ2-3; 10 positions agree with TRBD1. This CDR3 is 14 amino acids long. V trimming: 11 bases; J trimming: 2 bases; junction bases outside the gene matches: 7. Per the germline V gene, CDR1 is SNHLY and CDR2 is FYNNEI. The CDR3 loop is CASRDRGYTDTQYF. Here the CDR3 DNA reads TGTGCCTCAAGGGACAGGGGATACACAGATACGCAGTATTTT.

V gene TRBV5-6 combines with J gene TRBJ1-1, with a weak D call TRBD1 (5 bases). Between the trimmed V and J ends, which lost 1 base and 4 bases, there was a span of 11 bases. Germline loops: CDR1 SGHDT, CDR2 YYEEEE. This CDR3 spans 14 amino acids. The CDR3 loop reads CASSLRQGLTEAFF. In nucleotides, the CDR3 is TGTGCCAGCAGCTTGAGGCAGGGTCTCACTGAAGCTTTCTTT.

This clone has more than one count but fewer than ten. The chain joins TRBV5-6 to TRBJ1-2; D perhaps matches TRBD1 (5 bases). V lost 1 base and J lost 4, with 14 bases in between. The CDR3 has 15 residues. Looked up from germline, CDR1 is SGHDT and CDR2 is YYEEEE. In DNA form, the CDR3 reads TGTGCCAGCAGCTTGTCAGGGACTTCCTCCTATGGCTACACCTTC. Its translation: CASSLSGTSSYGYTF.